Below are 21 T cell receptor beta chains sequenced from a single sample in a study of T-cell reconstitution after alpha-beta-depleted transplantation in children. Unique molecular identifiers were used in preparing the TCRbeta library. TCRdb reanalysed the PCR reads using MiXCR and keeps one entry per CDR3 protein. The sample records approximately 230,000 distinct CDR3 sequences, roughly a quarter being singletons. This sample comprised PBMCs, mostly from graft donor cells, obtained 360 days after TCRalphabeta/CD19-depleted stem cell transplant. These receptor sequences come from a female patient aged 2-10 years who had a stem cell transplant for congenital amegakaryocytic thrombocytopenia, so the T cells may come from the graft donor.

To note about this clonotype: A read error is possible here, since a much larger clone lies one base away. The V gene is TRBV29-1, the J gene TRBJ2-7; no clear D. This CDR3 comprises 13 residues. In germline, CDR1 is SQVTM, CDR2 ANQGSEA. The CDR3 protein is CSVARSFAYDQYF. In DNA, the CDR3 is TGCAGCGTTGCCAGGAGTTTCGCCTACGACCAGTACTTC.

This clonotype was detected many times. The chain carries TRBV28 and TRBJ2-7; 7 bases agree with TRBD1. Germline V CDR1 and CDR2: MDHEN, SYDVKM. The length of the CDR3 is 15 residues. V shed 6 bases and J 1 base; nucleotides not matched to a gene: 9. The CDR3 loop reads CASRPAGTVSYEQYF. CDR3 sequence (DNA): TGTGCCAGCAGGCCTGCCGGGACAGTTTCCTACGAGCAGTACTTC.

In its sample, this clonotype was seen a few times. The chain is built from TRBV4-1 and TRBJ1-3, with a possible D match to TRBD1 (5 bases). Germline V gene data show CDR1 as MGHRA and CDR2 as YSYEKL. CDR3 length equals 17 residues. Trimming pared 0 bases from V and 0 bases from J, leaving 12 bases between. CDR3 in DNA: TGCGCCAGCAGCCAAGAGGGGGTCGGAATCTCTGGAAACACCATATATTTT. This translates into CASSQEGVGISGNTIYF.

The table lists this clonotype with many counts. This chain joins TRBV4-3 and TRBJ1-6; D gene ambiguous. The CDR3 length is 15 residues. The V gene lost 1 base and the J gene lost 7 bases, with 11 bases spanning the gap. The V gene's germline CDR1 is LGHNA and CDR2 YSLEER. CDR3 loop: CASSQAADANSPLHF. The CDR3 region has the DNA TGCGCCAGCAGCCAAGCGGCGGACGCCAATTCACCCCTCCACTTT.

This sequence joins TRBV28 and TRBJ2-1; D unclear. Germline CDR1 reads MDHEN; CDR2 reads SYDVKM. The CDR3 sequence is 12 residues long. Trimming removed 8 bases at V and 3 bases at J, with 8 bases between. CDR3 nucleotides: TGTGCCAGCGGCTGGGTCTACAATGAGCAGTTCTTC. It is translated as CASGWVYNEQFF.

CDR3 coding DNA: TGCGCCAGCAGCTTCCCGGGACAGCAAGAGACCCAGTACTTC. It translates to CASSFPGQQETQYF. V is TRBV5-1 and J is TRBJ2-5; 7 positions match TRBD1. Germline V lookup: CDR1 SGHRS, CDR2 YFSETQ. Trimming took 2 bases from V and 2 from J; bases not matched to a gene: 3. The CDR3 consists of 14 residues.

The chain is built from TRBV10-3 and TRBJ1-6; D ambiguous. Germline CDR1 reads ENHRY; CDR2 reads SYGVKD. CDR3 size: 13 residues. Trimming shortened V by 6 bases and J by 7 bases, and 10 bases separated the two germline ends. As DNA, the CDR3 is TGTGCCATCAGCGGAGGGTTGAATTCACCCCTCCACTTT. This sequence encodes CAISGGLNSPLHF.

This clonotype was observed a few times. This chain uses TRBV12-3 or TRBV12-4 with TRBJ2-7; 11 positions agree with TRBD2. CDR3 size: 15 residues. With 2 bases clipped from V and 4 bases from J, the junction kept 4 bases outside the gene matches. As DNA, the CDR3 is TGTGCCAGCAGTTTAAGAGGGACTAGCGGATACGAGCAGTACTTC. Amino acid sequence: CASSLRGTSGYEQYF.

This clonotype has more than one count but fewer than ten. The CDR3 reads CASSGAAEGRDTQYF. CDR3 in DNA: TGTGCCAGCAGTGGTGCGGCCGAGGGAAGAGATACGCAGTATTTT. The V and J genes are TRBV28 and TRBJ2-3; maybe TRBD2 (5 bases). The V end was cut by 5 bases, the J end by 5 bases, with 17 bases between. The CDR3 has 15 amino acids. Germline values: CDR1 MDHEN, CDR2 SYDVKM.

This clonotype occurred a few times. The rearrangement uses TRBV9 and TRBJ2-7; 10 nucleotides agree with TRBD2. With 4 bases clipped from V and 1 base from J, the junction kept 8 bases outside the gene matches. The CDR3 covers 16 residues. Looked up from germline, CDR1 is SGDLS and CDR2 is YYNGEE. CDR3 DNA sequence: TGTGCCAGCAGCCCAGAAGTAGCGGGGGGATCCTACGAGCAGTACTTC. Residues: CASSPEVAGGSYEQYF.

This clonotype was detected only a few times. The genes are TRBV29-1 and TRBJ2-5, with TRBD1 matching over 10 bases. The CDR3 contains 14 residues. Losses at the gene ends were 3 bases for V and 5 bases for J; bases not matched to a gene: 6. Germline V gene lookup returns CDR1 SQVTM and CDR2 ANQGSEA. The CDR3 sequence is CSVEGQGLIETQYF. CDR3 nucleotides: TGCAGCGTTGAGGGACAGGGGCTGATCGAGACCCAGTACTTC. Supplemented by reference TRBV29-1 and TRBJ2-5, the full variable domain reads SAVISQKPSRDICQRGTSLTIQCQVDSQVTMMFWYRQQPGQSLTLIATANQGSEATYESGFVIDKFPISRPNLTFSTLTVSNMSPEDSSIYLCSVEGQGLIETQYFGPGTRLLVL.

This clonotype has a handful of counts. The rearrangement links TRBV28 to TRBJ1-5, with D unclear. The germline gives CDR1 MDHEN, CDR2 SYDVKM. The CDR3 runs 15 residues. The ends were cut back, 2 bases at V and 9 bases at J, with 17 bases in the middle. In nucleotides, the CDR3 is TGTGCCAGCAGTTTAACCCTCCAAGGGCGGGGGCCCCAGCATTTT. It specifies CASSLTLQGRGPQHF.

In nucleotides, the CDR3 is TGTGCCAGCAGCTTGTTGGGAGCAGGGGACAATGAGCAGTTCTTC. It codes for CASSLLGAGDNEQFF. The J gene is TRBJ2-1, the V gene TRBV5-6, with D perhaps matching TRBD1 (6 bases). This CDR3 region has 15 residues. Germline lookup yields CDR1 SGHDT and CDR2 YYEEEE. V dropped 1 base and J dropped 5 bases, with 13 bases sitting between them.

There are a few counts of this clonotype. The rearrangement uses TRBV5-1 and TRBJ2-2; TRBD2 agrees at 11 bases. CDR3 length: 16 amino acids. Looked up from germline, CDR1 is SGHRS and CDR2 is YFSETQ. With V trimmed by 0 bases and J by 4 bases, 2 bases remained unmatched. The CDR3 loop reads CASSLVGTSGTGELFF. CDR3 coding DNA: TGCGCCAGCAGCTTGGTCGGGACTAGCGGCACCGGGGAGCTGTTTTTT.

For this clonotype: At one end, the junction sequence differs from germline, possibly due to a read error. The CDR3 is CASRVTGWLF. DNA of the CDR3: TGTGCCAGCAGGGTCACAGGGTGGCTCTTT. The genes are TRBV6-1 and TRBJ1-1; possible D gene TRBD1, 6 bases. This CDR3 contains 10 residues. Per the germline V gene, CDR1 is MNHNS and CDR2 is SASEGT.

A note on this clonotype: One junction end does not reproduce the germline sequence, and a read error may be involved. J is TRBJ2-7 and V is TRBV4-1; D is perhaps TRBD1 (5 bases). Germline CDR1 and CDR2: MGHRA and YSYEKL. The CDR3 length is 16 residues. As DNA, the CDR3 is TGCGCCAGCAGTCAAGGAGCAGGGCGATATATCTACGAGCAGTACTTC. Encoded protein: CASSQGAGRYIYEQYF.

The V and J genes are TRBV29-1 and TRBJ2-1; a weak D match, TRBD1 (6 bases). This CDR3 region has 18 residues. Germline assignment: CDR1 SQVTM and CDR2 ANQGSEA. V was cut by 5 bases and J by 7 bases, with 30 bases left in between. CDR3 DNA sequence: TGCAGCGTTCCAGGACAGTTTATCGGGCAGGGGAGAGGTAATGAGCAGTTCTTC. Amino acid sequence: CSVPGQFIGQGRGNEQFF.

The chain employs TRBV12-3 or TRBV12-4 and TRBJ2-7; 10 bases are shared with TRBD1. V lost 6 bases, J lost 2 bases, and 4 bases stayed unmatched. The CDR3 is made up of 14 amino acids. The CDR3 protein is CASRLDRGTYEQYF. DNA for the CDR3: TGTGCCAGCAGGTTGGACAGGGGGACCTACGAGCAGTACTTC.

The table lists this clonotype with a few counts. The rearrangement uses TRBV5-1 and TRBJ2-7; the match to TRBD2 covers 11 bases. The CDR3 spans 22 residues. Looked up from germline, CDR1 is SGHRS and CDR2 is YFSETQ. V was pared by 0 bases and J by 3 bases, with 23 bases of the junction left unmatched. The CDR3: CASSLGQKVPGTSGGGDYEQYF. CDR3 DNA sequence: TGCGCCAGCAGCTTGGGACAGAAGGTACCCGGGACTAGCGGAGGGGGTGACTACGAGCAGTACTTC.

The chain is built from TRBV12-3 or TRBV12-4 and TRBJ1-3, with D unresolved. The germline V and J ends were trimmed by 2 bases and 7 bases, with 18 bases remaining between them. The CDR3 sequence is 16 residues long. CDR3 region: CASSLNPPSRRNTIYF. The CDR3 DNA reads TGTGCCAGCAGTTTAAATCCGCCCTCCCGGCGGAACACCATATATTTT.

This clonotype was found a few times. The V and J genes are TRBV12-3 or TRBV12-4 and TRBJ1-6; D might be TRBD1 (5 bases). Trimming pared 7 bases from V and 9 bases from J, leaving 10 bases between. This CDR3 spans 12 amino acids. CDR3 in DNA: TGTGCCAGCAAGCAGGGAAGTTCACCCCTCCACTTT. Its protein product is CASKQGSSPLHF.